These T cell receptor beta chains were read from a single sample in a study of glioma-infiltrating T cells after dendritic cell vaccination. Sequencing was performed with immunoSEQ multiplex PCR; in TCRdb, only in-frame clones are kept and a portion is missing. The sample lists about 38,000 clones; approximately 82% were seen once. The material sequenced was blood, taken before dendritic cell vaccination. These receptors all come from a human donor with glioblastoma. Both conserved end residues are part of each CDR3.

13 TRBV19 CASSIDPGYGYTF
11 TRBV7-3 CASSLTGELFF
18 TRBV9 CASSAINRVTAVNYGYTF
16 TRBV7-2 CASSLFWSSVEDEQYF
16 TRBV19 CASSIREGDSNQPQHF
14 TRBV9 CASSGASGQETQYF
16 TRBV7-2 CASSLARGGGAREQFF
14 TRBV5-1 CASSFQERTDTQYF
17 TRBV28 CASSNTGGRGNTGELFF
11 TRBV5-8 CASSPPNVQYF
17 TRBV5-1 CASSLGTSGGYQETQYF
16 TRBV11-2 CASSLVNNRGDTEAFF
17 TRBV9 CASSVGPGQESNYGYTF
14 TRBV28 CASSSRQGRRTQYF
12 TRBV6-5 CASRTGRGEQYF
11 TRBV30 CAWSPPGEQYF
13 TRBV5-1 CASSVAGLYEQYF
13 TRBV7-2 CASTSRLNTEAFF
15 TRBV27 CASSATGDPFYEQYF
13 TRBV7-7 CASSPNKEDTQYF
16 TRBV9 CASSVAPLGGVGGYTF
14 TRBV30 CAWRGRENTGELFF
15 TRBV6-5 CASRPRGNSNQPQHF
13 TRBV29-1 CSVDEGASTEAFF
15 TRBV30 CAWSVGAGGLDEQFF
17 TRBV12-5 CASGLIHGTGGQETQYF
15 TRBV11-2 CASSQSRGLGSPLHF
13 TRBV30 CAWSVGQVNGYTF
15 TRBV6-5 CASRPGQGADYGYTF
14 TRBV25-1 CASWVGGWGSPLHF
13 TRBV11-2 CASSSGYENEQFF
17 TRBV5-4 CASSYKNNPTRSNTQYF
18 TRBV10-3 CAISREAGGSTSTDTQYF
13 TRBV7-9 CASRGRGKETQYF
13 TRBV30 CAWRDRVSYGYTF
13 TRBV5-1 CASRLRGGTEAFF
14 TRBV28 CASSPLAGVDEQYF
11 TRBV28 CASSPQWKLFF
14 TRBV27 CASSLSQGVGELFF
14 TRBV5-4 CASSSDRENTEASF
13 TRBV11-2 CASSLEGLETQYF
14 TRBV6-5 CASSSGQVTYEQYF
15 TRBV9 CASSVGDRSNQPQHF
13 TRBV4-1 CASSQVEGDTIYF
17 TRBV4-2 CASSPPAGGQIHWGYTF
13 TRBV15 CATSTPIEETQYF
15 TRBV30 CAWSLGRGTYNEQFF
10 TRBV29-1 CSVDEGGYTF
17 TRBV7-3 CASSPSPGQGRAGELFF
16 TRBV13 CASSPRGTGRTYGYTF
18 TRBV11-3 CASSSSGLAGGPAGELFF
15 TRBV5-1 CASSLSGTSEETQYF
14 TRBV6-5 CASSYKTGPYEQYF
14 TRBV6-1 CASRLWGANYGYTF
16 TRBV5-4 CASSPTPRDSAGIQYF
15 TRBV4-1 CASSQTQQGMETQYF
15 TRBV6-5 CASRQTGTESRRQYF
17 TRBV5-1 CASSWGGTGIQNTEAFF
15 TRBV7-9 CASSADRGTNEKLFF